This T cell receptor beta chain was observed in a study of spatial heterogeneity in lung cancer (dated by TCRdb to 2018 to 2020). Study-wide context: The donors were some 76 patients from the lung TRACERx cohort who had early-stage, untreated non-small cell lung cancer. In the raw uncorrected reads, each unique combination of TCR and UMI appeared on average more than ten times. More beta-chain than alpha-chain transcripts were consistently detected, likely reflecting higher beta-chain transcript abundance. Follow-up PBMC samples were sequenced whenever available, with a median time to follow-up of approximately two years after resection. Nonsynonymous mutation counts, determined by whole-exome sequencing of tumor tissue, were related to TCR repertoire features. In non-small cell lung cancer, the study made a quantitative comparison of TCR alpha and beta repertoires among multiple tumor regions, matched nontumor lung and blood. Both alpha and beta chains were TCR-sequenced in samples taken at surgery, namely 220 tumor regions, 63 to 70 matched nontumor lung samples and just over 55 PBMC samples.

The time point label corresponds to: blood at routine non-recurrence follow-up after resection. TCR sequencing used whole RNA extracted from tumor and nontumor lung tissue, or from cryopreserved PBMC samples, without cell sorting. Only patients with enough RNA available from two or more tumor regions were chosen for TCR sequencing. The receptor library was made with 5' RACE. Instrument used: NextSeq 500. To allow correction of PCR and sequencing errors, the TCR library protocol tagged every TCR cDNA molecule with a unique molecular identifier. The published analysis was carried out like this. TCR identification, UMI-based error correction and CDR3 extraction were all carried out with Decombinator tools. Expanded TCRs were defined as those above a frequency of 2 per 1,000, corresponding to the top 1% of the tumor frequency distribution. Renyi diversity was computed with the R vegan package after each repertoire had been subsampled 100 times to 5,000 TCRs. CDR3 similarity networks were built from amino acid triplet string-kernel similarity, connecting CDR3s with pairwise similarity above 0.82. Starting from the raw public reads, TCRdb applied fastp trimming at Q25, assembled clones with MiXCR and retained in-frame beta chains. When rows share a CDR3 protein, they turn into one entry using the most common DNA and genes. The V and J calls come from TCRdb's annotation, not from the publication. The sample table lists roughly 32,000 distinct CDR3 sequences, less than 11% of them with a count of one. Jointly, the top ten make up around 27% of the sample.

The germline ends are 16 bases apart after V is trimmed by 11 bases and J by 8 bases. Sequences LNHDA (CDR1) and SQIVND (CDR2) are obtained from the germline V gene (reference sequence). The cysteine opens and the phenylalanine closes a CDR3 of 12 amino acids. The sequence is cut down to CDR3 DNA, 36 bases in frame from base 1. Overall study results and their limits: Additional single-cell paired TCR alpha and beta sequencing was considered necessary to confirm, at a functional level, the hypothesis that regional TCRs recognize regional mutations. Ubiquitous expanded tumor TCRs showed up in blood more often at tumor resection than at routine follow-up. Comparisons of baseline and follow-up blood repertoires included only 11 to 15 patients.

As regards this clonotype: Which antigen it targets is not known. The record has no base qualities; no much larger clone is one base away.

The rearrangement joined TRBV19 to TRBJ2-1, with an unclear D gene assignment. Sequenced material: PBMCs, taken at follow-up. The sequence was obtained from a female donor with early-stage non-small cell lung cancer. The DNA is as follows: TGTGCCGTGCGTGGTGGGGTGGATGAGCAGTTCTTC. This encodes CAVRGGVDEQFF.